This T cell receptor (beta chain) was identified in a study of T cell responses to AZD1222 COVID-19 vaccine. Whole-study findings and limits: The study identified only five to seven AZD1222 recipients as seropositive at baseline. Spike-specific TCR breadth and depth rose after two AZD1222 doses.

TCRdb's copy holds only in-frame clones and misses some; the assay was immunoSEQ multiplex PCR. The table lists 100,000 to 150,000 clones, about nine tenths of them singletons. This CDR3 is built from 17 residues. Trimming removed 1 base at V and 5 bases at J, with 20 bases between. Looked up from germline, CDR1 is SNHLY and CDR2 is FYNNEI. This clone was recorded once. No antigen is known for it. The input for sequencing was peripheral blood, taken on day 0 of AZD1222 vaccination. The chain carries TRBV2 and TRBJ1-1, with D possibly matching TRBD1 (6 bases). The receptor's source is an adult in good health. CDR3: CASSEGAARGAGTEAFF. In nucleotides, the CDR3 is TGTGCCAGCAGTGAAGGAGCGGCACGGGGGGCCGGGACTGAAGCTTTCTTT.